Below, 5 T cell receptor beta chains from the same sample are listed, as sequenced in a study of T cell responses to AZD1222 COVID-19 vaccine. Some clones are missing from TCRdb's copy, which holds only in-frame ones; the method was immunoSEQ multiplex PCR. Of about 160,000 clones listed, roughly 90% are singletons. The sequencing used peripheral blood, collected 28 days after the second AZD1222 dose. The receptor source for this set is an adult who received the AZD1222 COVID-19 vaccine.

The chain links TRBV5-1 to TRBJ2-2; D is possibly TRBD1 (5 bases). The V gene's germline CDR1 is SGHRS and CDR2 YFSETQ. V was cut by 2 bases and J by 2 bases, with 7 bases left in between. The CDR3 totals 14 residues. Here the CDR3 DNA reads TGCGCCAGCAGCTTTGACAGTAACACCGGGGAGCTGTTTTTT. The encoded protein is CASSFDSNTGELFF.

This clone has at least ten counts. CDR3 loop: CASSTRTGGDGYTF. For the CDR3, the DNA is TGCGCCAGCAGCACTCGGACAGGGGGAGATGGCTACACCTTC. The V and J genes are TRBV5-1 and TRBJ1-2, with 10 bases identical to TRBD1. The junction had 6 bases not matched to a gene; V was cut back by 4 bases and J by 6 bases. The CDR3 consists of 14 residues. The V gene's germline CDR1 is SGHRS and CDR2 YFSETQ.

This chain uses TRBV15 with TRBJ2-5; possible D gene TRBD1, 6 bases. The ends were cut back, 2 bases at V and 2 bases at J, with 12 bases in the middle. Germline CDR1 LNHNV, CDR2 YYDKDF (reference sequence). The CDR3 runs 15 residues. In DNA form, the CDR3 reads TGTGCCACCAGCAGAAACTCAGGGGTTCAAGAGACCCAGTACTTC. It codes for CATSRNSGVQETQYF.

The gene calls are TRBV5-1 and TRBJ1-6, with D tentatively TRBD1 (6 bases). The germline CDR1 and CDR2 sequences are SGHRS and YFSETQ. Trimming removed 3 bases from V and 7 bases from J, with 14 bases in between. This CDR3 region has 15 residues. DNA of the CDR3: TGCGCCAGCAGCTCTCAAAAGGGGGAAAATTCACCCCTCCACTTT. Its translation is CASSSQKGENSPLHF.

This clone has a handful of counts. CDR3 residues: CASSLLGPNYGYTF. DNA of the CDR3: TGTGCCAGCAGCTTGCTGGGTCCAAACTATGGCTACACCTTC. The chain combines TRBV5-6 with TRBJ1-2; D not resolved. Germline V CDR1 and CDR2: SGHDT, YYEEEE. The V gene lost 1 base and the J gene lost 2 bases, with 9 bases spanning the gap. The CDR3 loop spans 14 amino acids. The whole variable domain, remainder taken from reference TRBV5-6 and TRBJ1-2, is DAGVTQSPTHLIKTRGQQVTLRCSPKSGHDTVSWYQQALGQGPQFIFQYYEEEERQRGNFPDRFSGHQFPNYSSELNVNALLLGDSALYLCASSLLGPNYGYTFGSGTRLTVV.